The present TCR beta chain was sequenced within a study of CD8+ T cells in alopecia areata. Findings and limits, study-wide: Among patients, TCR sharing was less clear than in mice, a difference possibly due in part to HLA diversity in the patient population. When scalp samples are sequenced, resident alphabeta T cells of normal skin are also captured.

V was pared by 6 bases and J by 7 bases, with 12 bases of the junction left unmatched. This CDR3 is 14 amino acids long. Germline CDR1 and CDR2: SQVTM and ANQGSEA. Extracted RNA was reverse transcribed into cDNA, the sequencing template. Assay used: immunoSEQ multiplex PCR; TCRdb lists only in-frame clones, some missing. The repertoire holds roughly 150,000 clones, with around 47% as singletons. Starting from PBMCs, sorting isolated CD4+ and CD8+ T cells. Regarding this clone: As yet, its antigen is unknown.

The sequence was collected from a human donor with alopecia areata. Sequenced: CD4+ T cells sorted from blood. The genes are TRBV29-1 and TRBJ2-1, with 7 bases lining up with TRBD2. In DNA form, the CDR3 reads TGCAGCGTCTCCTCCCGACTAGCTCGGAATGAGCAGTTCTTC. Amino acids: CSVSSRLARNEQFF.